This T cell receptor beta chain comes out of a study of glioma-infiltrating T cells. Regarding the study as a whole: Gliomas, especially low-grade, showed above-expected tissue-blood divergence; non-neoplastic patients showed below. Only very few CDR3 sequences appeared in both tissue and blood.

The CDR3 is made up of 15 amino acids. CDR1 and CDR2 (germline): DFQATT, SNEGSKA (reference sequence). With 2 bases removed from V and 0 bases from J, the gap between germline ends came to 10 bases. TCR alpha and beta CDR3 regions were amplified from RNA using iRepertoire nested multiplex PCR. One-step reverse transcription and amplification started from approximately 100-400 ng of tissue mRNA or PBMC total RNA. One entry per CDR3 protein, called by TCRdb with MiXCR from the multiplex PCR reads. The sample gives fewer than 200,000 distinct CDR3 sequences, 30% to 40% of which show up once; 20% to 25% is in the top ten. This clonotype showed up many times. Antigen specificity is unknown.

The sequencing input was glioma tissue, nonneoplastic brain tissue, or PBMCs (not recorded which). The sequence came from a human donor with low-grade glioma or glioblastoma, undergoing nonglioma brain surgery, or in good health (not recorded which). This sequence joins TRBV20-1 and TRBJ2-2; D might be TRBD1 (6 bases). CDR3 sequence (DNA): TGCAGTGCTAGAACCGACAGGTCGAACACCGGGGAGCTGTTTTTT. This gives the protein CSARTDRSNTGELFF.